This TCR beta chain is from a study of blood T cell repertoires in COVID-19. Sequencing was performed with immunoSEQ multiplex PCR; in TCRdb, only in-frame clones are kept and a portion is missing. This sample has more than 200,000 clones, with about nine tenths found just once. The V and J ends lost 5 bases and 4 bases, in that order; junction bases with no gene match: 9. This CDR3 comprises 17 residues. Germline V lookup: CDR1 SGHVS, CDR2 FNYEAQ. The sequencing sample was made of peripheral blood. The chain has TRBV7-6 and TRBJ2-1; 12 bases line up with TRBD2. This receptor was obtained from a man between 65 and 80 years old with acute or convalescent COVID-19. CDR3 nucleotides: TGTGCCAGCAGCCTGACGACTAGCGGGAGTATTTACAATGAGCAGTTCTTC. As protein: CASSLTTSGSIYNEQFF.